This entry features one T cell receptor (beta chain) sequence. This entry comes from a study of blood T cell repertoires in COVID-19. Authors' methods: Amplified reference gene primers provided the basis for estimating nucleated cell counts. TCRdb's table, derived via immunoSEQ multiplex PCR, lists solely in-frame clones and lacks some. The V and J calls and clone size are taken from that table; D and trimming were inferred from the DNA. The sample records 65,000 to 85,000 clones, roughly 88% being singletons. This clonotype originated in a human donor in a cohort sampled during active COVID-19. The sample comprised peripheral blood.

CDR3 DNA: TGTGCCAGCAGTGAGGTAGCGGCAAGCACAGATACGCAGTATTTT. Protein: CASSEVAASTDTQYF. The V and J genes are TRBV6-4 and TRBJ2-3; D is perhaps TRBD2 (6 bases). V shed 3 bases and J shed 0 bases, with 10 bases lying between them. CDR1 and CDR2 (germline): MRHNA, SNTAGT. CDR3 size: 15 residues.